This TCR beta chain is from a study of Graves' ophthalmopathy and Graves' hyperthyroidism. Broader study findings: The 13-signature model separated ophthalmopathy from stable hyperthyroidism at around 88% sensitivity and almost 83% specificity. Detection in blood was also observed for most expanded thyroid clonotypes above 0.001 frequency.

Certain patients were not enrolled. These were patients with other autoimmune diseases, uncontrolled infections, pregnancy or lactation. Clinical symptoms, serum thyroxine, TRAb, thyroid ultrasound and orbital computed tomography formed the basis of diagnosis. The sample holds many counts of this clonotype. Its antigen is still unknown. This CDR3 comprises 15 residues. Deletions cut 3 bases from V and 0 bases from J, with 9 bases between. Germline assignment: CDR1 LNHDA and CDR2 SQIVND (reference sequence). RNA transcripts yielded amplified TCR beta CDR3 regions. HTBI primers were employed in first-round RT-PCR, then a second-round multiplex PCR followed. TCRdb re-called the multiplex PCR reads with MiXCR, one entry per CDR3 protein. The sample yields 500,000 to 700,000 distinct CDR3 sequences, under 40% seen once.

V usage is TRBV19 and J usage is TRBJ1-5; D is unclear. Source material: peripheral blood or thyroid tissue (not recorded which). The clonotype comes from an adult man with Graves' hyperthyroidism. CDR3 sequence reads: CASSIPSYSNQPQHF. The CDR3 region has the DNA TGTGCCAGTAGTATCCCCAGTTATAGCAATCAGCCCCAGCATTTT.